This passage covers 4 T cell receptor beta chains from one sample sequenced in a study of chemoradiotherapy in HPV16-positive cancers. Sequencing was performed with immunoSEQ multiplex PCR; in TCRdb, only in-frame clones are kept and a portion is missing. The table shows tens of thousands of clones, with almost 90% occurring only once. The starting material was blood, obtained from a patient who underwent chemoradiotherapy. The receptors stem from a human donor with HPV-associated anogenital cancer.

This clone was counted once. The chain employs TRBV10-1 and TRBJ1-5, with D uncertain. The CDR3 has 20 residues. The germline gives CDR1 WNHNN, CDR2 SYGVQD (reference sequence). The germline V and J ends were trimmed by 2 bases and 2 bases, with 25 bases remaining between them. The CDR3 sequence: CASSEPSQCRTFEGNQPQHF. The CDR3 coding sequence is TGCGCCAGCAGTGAGCCCTCCCAATGTAGGACGTTTGAGGGCAATCAGCCCCAGCATTTT.

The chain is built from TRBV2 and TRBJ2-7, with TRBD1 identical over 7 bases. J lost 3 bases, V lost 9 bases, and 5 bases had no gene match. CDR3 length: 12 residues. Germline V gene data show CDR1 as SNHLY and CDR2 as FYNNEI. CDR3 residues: CARGQLGYEQYF. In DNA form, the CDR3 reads TGTGCCAGGGGACAGTTGGGCTACGAGCAGTACTTC.

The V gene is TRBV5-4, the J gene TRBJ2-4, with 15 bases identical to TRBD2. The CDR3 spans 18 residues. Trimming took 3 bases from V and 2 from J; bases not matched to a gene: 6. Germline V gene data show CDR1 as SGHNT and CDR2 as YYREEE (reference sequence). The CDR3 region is CASSSGLAGGPTKNIQYF. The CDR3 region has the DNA TGTGCCAGCAGCTCCGGACTAGCGGGGGGGCCGACCAAAAACATTCAGTACTTC.

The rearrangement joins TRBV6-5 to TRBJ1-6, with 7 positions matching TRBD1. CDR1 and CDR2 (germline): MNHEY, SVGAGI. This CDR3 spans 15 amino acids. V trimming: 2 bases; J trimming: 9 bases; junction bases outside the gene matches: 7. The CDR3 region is CASSYRGRASSPLHF. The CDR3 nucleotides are TGTGCCAGCAGTTACAGGGGGCGCGCGTCTTCACCCCTCCACTTT.